This T cell receptor (beta chain) was identified during a study of blood T cell repertoires in COVID-19. At the level of the study: In each case, the material was cDNA or gDNA derived from T cells, B-cell-depleted T cells, or PBMCs.

Profiled with immunoSEQ multiplex PCR; TCRdb holds only in-frame clones, not every one. This sample has more than 140,000 clones; around 84% occur once, and the top ten carry around 6.7%. V lost 6 bases to trimming and J lost 2 bases, with 10 bases between them. CDR1 ENHRY and CDR2 SYGVKD come from the germline V gene. This CDR3 has 13 amino acids. The chain recombines TRBV10-3 with TRBJ2-5; perhaps TRBD2 as D (5 bases). Specimen: peripheral blood. The TCR was taken from a woman aged 50 to 60 in a cohort sampled during active or convalescent COVID-19. The CDR3 bases are TGTGCCATCAGGGACTCTCAACAAGAGACCCAGTACTTC. This encodes CAIRDSQQETQYF.